This T cell receptor beta chain was identified during a study of shared clonotypes between healthy human individuals. On this clone: What it binds is unknown.

Study findings and constraints: With few donors, the genetic and exposure-history diversity represented was limited. Donor clonotype sharing was expected to depend on sequencing depth.

Researchers sequenced unsorted PBMC DNA using ten immunoSEQ deep assay plates. Libraries were prepared by immunoSEQ multiplex PCR; TCRdb keeps only in-frame clonotypes and omits some of them. The profile covers about half a million clones, with 70% to 80% appearing a single time and about 12% taken by the ten largest. Those who donated were healthy HIV-negative adults, with no recent acute infections or vaccinations reported. Sequenced material: PBMCs. The source of this sequence is a woman aged 40 to 55 in good health. Some clones in this sample may be carry-over from other donors' samples.

This chain's CDR3 is CASSMQGDTGELFF. CDR3 in DNA: TGTGCCAGTAGTATGCAGGGAGACACCGGGGAGCTGTTTTTT. The J gene is TRBJ2-2, the V gene TRBV19; D tentatively reads TRBD1 or TRBD2 (5 bases each). In germline, CDR1 is LNHDA, CDR2 SQIVND (reference sequence). Trimming took 3 bases from V and 3 from J, leaving 8 bases between them. The CDR3 is 14 residues long. The full variable domain, with the rest looked up from reference TRBV19 and TRBJ2-2, is DGGITQSPKYLFRKEGQNVTLSCEQNLNHDAMYWYRQDPGQGLRLIYYSQIVNDFQKGDIAEGYSVSREKKESFPLTVTSAQKNPTAFYLCASSMQGDTGELFFGEGSRLTVL.